This T cell receptor beta chain was identified in a study of T cells in Graves' hyperthyroidism and ophthalmopathy. Notes on the study in general: Separation of ophthalmopathy from stable hyperthyroidism was achieved by a 13 V-J model.

Comment on this clonotype: Its antigen is not identified. In this CDR3 the conserved last residue, phenylalanine or tryptophan, is missing, so a read error is likely.

Diagnoses were established using clinical symptoms, serum thyroxine and TRAb, thyroid ultrasound and orbital computed tomography. There were TCR beta CDR3 regions amplified from RNA transcripts. When the TCR CDR3 underwent first-round RT-PCR, the HTBI primer set was used. TCRdb re-called the multiplex PCR reads with MiXCR, one entry per CDR3 protein. Of 560,000 or so distinct CDR3 sequences in the sample, around 45% were seen once. The CDR3 length is 16 residues. CDR1 and CDR2 from the germline V gene are KGHDR and SFDVKD. Trimming stripped 3 bases from V and 5 bases from J, with 15 bases between. Specimen: peripheral blood or thyroid tissue (not recorded which). The rearrangement joins TRBV24-1 to TRBJ1-4; D remains ambiguous. The TCR comes from a woman aged 18-30 years with Graves' hyperthyroidism. The CDR3 protein is CATSDPRTGRNEKLFS. For the CDR3, the DNA is TGTGCCACCAGTGATCCCCGGACGGGCCGGAATGAAAAACTGTTTTCT.